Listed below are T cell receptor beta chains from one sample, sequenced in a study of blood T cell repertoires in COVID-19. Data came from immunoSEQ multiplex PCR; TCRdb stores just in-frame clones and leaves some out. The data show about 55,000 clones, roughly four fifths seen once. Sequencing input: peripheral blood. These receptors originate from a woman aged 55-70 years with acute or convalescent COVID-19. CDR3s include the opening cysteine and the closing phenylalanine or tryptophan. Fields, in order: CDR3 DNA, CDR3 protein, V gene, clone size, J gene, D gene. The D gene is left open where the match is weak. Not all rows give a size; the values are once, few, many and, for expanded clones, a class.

CDR3 DNA: TGTGCCAGCAGCTTGTTTAACCCATCGCGGACTCGAACCTACGAGCAGTACTTC; CDR3 protein: CASSLFNPSRTRTYEQYF; V gene: TRBV5-4; clone size: .; J gene: TRBJ2-7; D gene: .
CDR3 DNA: TGTGCCAGCAGGCCCCAGGGGGCAAGGGGTGAAAAACTGTTTTTT; CDR3 protein: CASRPQGARGEKLFF; V gene: TRBV6-5; clone size: few; J gene: TRBJ1-4; D gene: TRBD1
CDR3 DNA: TGTGCCAGTAGTTCTGGACAGGGAACATATGGCTACACCTTC; CDR3 protein: CASSSGQGTYGYTF; V gene: TRBV19; clone size: .; J gene: TRBJ1-2; D gene: TRBD1
CDR3 DNA: TGTGCCAGCAGCGCCCGGGACAGGAACACTGAAGCTTTCTTT; CDR3 protein: CASSARDRNTEAFF; V gene: TRBV11-2; clone size: .; J gene: TRBJ1-1; D gene: TRBD1
CDR3 DNA: TGTGCCAGCAGTCCAACAGGGTTAACTTACGAGCAGTACTTC; CDR3 protein: CASSPTGLTYEQYF; V gene: TRBV3-1/TRBV3-2; clone size: .; J gene: TRBJ2-7; D gene: .
CDR3 DNA: TGTGCCAGCAGTTTATCGGGGAGCTCAGGTTGGAATCAGCCCCAGCATTTT; CDR3 protein: CASSLSGSSGWNQPQHF; V gene: TRBV27; clone size: few; J gene: TRBJ1-5; D gene: .
CDR3 DNA: TGTGCCAGCAGGAACAGGGAGGGAGATTCACCCCTCCACTTT; CDR3 protein: CASRNREGDSPLHF; V gene: TRBV2; clone size: medium-sized; J gene: TRBJ1-6; D gene: .
CDR3 DNA: TGTGCCAGCAGGTCAGGGGGCCCGCCTAATGAAAAACTGTTTTTT; CDR3 protein: CASRSGGPPNEKLFF; V gene: TRBV6-6; clone size: .; J gene: TRBJ1-4; D gene: TRBD1
CDR3 DNA: TGTGCCAGCAGCATAGGAGTGACCCAGTACTTC; CDR3 protein: CASSIGVTQYF; V gene: TRBV5-4; clone size: .; J gene: TRBJ2-5; D gene: .
CDR3 DNA: TGTGCCAGCAGTTTATGGCAGGGGGGCGAGCAGTACTTC; CDR3 protein: CASSLWQGGEQYF; V gene: TRBV28; clone size: .; J gene: TRBJ2-7; D gene: .
CDR3 DNA: TGCGCCAGCGGGGGGTTCGGGAACACTGAAGCTTTCTTT; CDR3 protein: CASGGFGNTEAFF; V gene: TRBV5-1; clone size: .; J gene: TRBJ1-1; D gene: .
CDR3 DNA: TGCAGCGTTGTTCCCGGGACAGGGGGTGGTAGCTACGAGCAGTACTTC; CDR3 protein: CSVVPGTGGGSYEQYF; V gene: TRBV29-1; clone size: .; J gene: TRBJ2-7; D gene: TRBD1
CDR3 DNA: TGTGCCATCAGTGCCAGCGGGGGATGGACCGGGGAGCTGTTTTTT; CDR3 protein: CAISASGGWTGELFF; V gene: TRBV10-3; clone size: .; J gene: TRBJ2-2; D gene: TRBD2
CDR3 DNA: TGTGCCAGCAGCTTGTTTCTGGGGGCCGGAGATCAGCCCCAGCATTTT; CDR3 protein: CASSLFLGAGDQPQHF; V gene: TRBV5-6; clone size: .; J gene: TRBJ1-5; D gene: .
CDR3 DNA: TGCGCCAGCAGCCAGGACAGGGTGAGCACTGAAGCTTTCTTT; CDR3 protein: CASSQDRVSTEAFF; V gene: TRBV5-1; clone size: .; J gene: TRBJ1-1; D gene: TRBD1
CDR3 DNA: TGTGCCAGCAGCTTAGCGCGGGGACTAGCGGGAGGAGATACGCAGTATTTT; CDR3 protein: CASSLARGLAGGDTQYF; V gene: TRBV7-8; clone size: .; J gene: TRBJ2-3; D gene: TRBD2
CDR3 DNA: TGTGCCAGCAGTTCCCGAGACAGGAGCTCTAGCACAGATACGCAGTATTTT; CDR3 protein: CASSSRDRSSSTDTQYF; V gene: TRBV27; clone size: .; J gene: TRBJ2-3; D gene: .